This T cell receptor (beta chain) was observed in a study of blood T cell repertoires in COVID-19. About the research overall: The origin of the acute and convalescent COVID-19 samples was the United States, Italy and Spain. Sources were T cells, B-cell-depleted T cells, or PBMCs; the material itself was cDNA or gDNA.

Method: immunoSEQ multiplex PCR; TCRdb's copy keeps in-frame clones and lacks some. This sample yields some 78,000 clones, of which over 80% are seen a single time; more than 5% belongs to the top ten. The germline gives CDR1 SSHAT, CDR2 FNYEAQ (reference sequence). The CDR3 covers 15 residues. This clone was detected once. The junction departs from the called germline gene at one end, perhaps through a read error. The chain links TRBV7-7 to TRBJ2-5, with no clear D. What was sequenced was peripheral blood. This clonotype was obtained from a man aged 55 to 69 with active or convalescent COVID-19. The CDR3 is CASSPFVGVQETQYF. CDR3 DNA: TGTGCTAGCAGCCCATTTGTGGGCGTACAAGAGACCCAGTACTTC.